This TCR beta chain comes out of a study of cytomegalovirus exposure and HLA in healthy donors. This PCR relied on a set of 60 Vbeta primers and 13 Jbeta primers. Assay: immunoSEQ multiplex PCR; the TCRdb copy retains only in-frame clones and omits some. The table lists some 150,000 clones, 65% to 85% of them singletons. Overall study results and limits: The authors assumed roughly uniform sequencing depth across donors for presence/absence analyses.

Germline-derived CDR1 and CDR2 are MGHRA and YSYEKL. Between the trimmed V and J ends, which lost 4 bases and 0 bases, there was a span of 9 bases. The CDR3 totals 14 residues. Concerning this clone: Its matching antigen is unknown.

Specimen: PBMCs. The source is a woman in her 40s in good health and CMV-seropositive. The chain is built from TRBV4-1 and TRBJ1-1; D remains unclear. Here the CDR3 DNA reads TGCGCCAGCAGCCTCATTACAGTGAACACTGAAGCTTTCTTT. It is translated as CASSLITVNTEAFF.